This T cell receptor beta chain derives from a study of breast tumors, draining lymph nodes, adjacent tissues. This clonotype was counted ten times or more. No antigen is known for it. There are 15 residues in the CDR3. V dropped 5 bases and J dropped 7; count of bases not matched to a gene: 9. Looked up from germline, CDR1 is MNHNY and CDR2 is SVGAGI (reference sequence). Each CDR3 protein is one row after TCRdb ran MiXCR on the multiplex PCR reads. Here the sample spans fewer than 250,000 distinct CDR3 sequences, 32% being singletons. Study-wide results and limits: Tumor TCR diversity was below lymph nodes but above nontumor tissue.

Samples came from axillary lymph nodes draining the breast cancer. The receptor was isolated from a female donor with breast cancer. Some clones in this sample may be carry-over from other donors' samples. This rearrangement joins TRBV6-6 to TRBJ2-1; 9 nucleotides match TRBD2. Sequenced input: axillary lymph node tissue. CDR3 coding DNA: TGTGCCAGCAGTGGCTCTAGCGGGACGTCGAATGAGCAGTTCTTC. Its translation is CASSGSSGTSNEQFF.